Presented here are 15 T cell receptor beta chains from one specimen sequenced in a study of T cells after yellow fever vaccination. TCRdb independently ran MiXCR on the 5' RACE reads; one entry per CDR3 protein. This sample carries about 130,000 distinct CDR3 sequences, 8% to 10% of them seen once, and the ten largest clones take approximately 39%. The input for sequencing was CD8+ T cells sorted from PBMCs, taken on the day of the yellow fever booster vaccination. Receptors originate from a man younger than 35 who received the YFV17D yellow fever vaccine.

Ten or more counts support this clonotype. The chain is built from TRBV7-9 and TRBJ2-1, with 7 bases matching TRBD1. The CDR3 covers 11 residues. The trim removed 6 bases at V and 7 bases at J, leaving 0 bases unmatched. Germline CDR1 SEHNR, CDR2 FQNEAQ (reference sequence). The CDR3 sequence: CASRQGNEQFF. DNA of the CDR3: TGTGCCAGCAGACAGGGGAATGAGCAGTTCTTC.

The gene calls are TRBV6-5 and TRBJ2-7; perhaps TRBD1 as D (6 bases). Trimming took off 8 bases at V and 4 bases at J, with 18 bases between the two ends. CDR1 MNHEY and CDR2 SVGAGI come from the germline V gene. The CDR3 has 14 residues. The CDR3 nucleotides read TGTGCCAGCGCACAGGGCTCAGGGGAATACGAGCAGTACGTC. It codes for CASAQGSGEYEQYV.

The genes are TRBV4-1 and TRBJ1-6; 8 bases fit TRBD1. The J segment lost 9 bases and the V segment lost 1 base, leaving 8 bases of the junction unmatched. The CDR3 runs 16 residues. Germline V gene data show CDR1 as MGHRA and CDR2 as YSYEKL. The CDR3 coding sequence is TGCGCCAGCAGCCAAGTGCAGGGGGCAGTGGGTTCACCCCTCCACTTT. This encodes CASSQVQGAVGSPLHF.

This clonotype was seen only a few times. The chain is built from TRBV20-1 and TRBJ2-7; 8 nucleotides line up with TRBD1. CDR1 and CDR2 from the germline V gene are DFQATT and SNEGSKA (reference sequence). The V segment lost 5 bases and the J segment 3 bases; nucleotides outside the gene matches: 6. The CDR3 is 13 residues long. The CDR3 here is CSAPRTGSYEQYV. CDR3 nucleotide sequence: TGCAGTGCTCCTCGGACAGGGAGCTACGAGCAGTACGTC.

This clonotype was recorded a few times. This rearrangement joins TRBV12-5 to TRBJ2-1; D call uncertain. This CDR3 is built from 12 residues. Germline CDR1 reads LGHNT; CDR2 reads FRNRAP. V shed 2 bases and J shed 8 bases, with 7 bases lying between them. CDR3: CASGLTDDEQFF. The CDR3 DNA reads TGTGCTAGTGGTTTGACAGACGATGAGCAGTTCTTC.

This clonotype came up a few times. The CDR3 is CASRASSGDFQETQYF. The CDR3, as DNA: TGTGCCAGCAGGGCGTCTAGCGGGGATTTCCAAGAGACCCAGTACTTC. The chain combines TRBV4-2 with TRBJ2-5, with 9 bases aligning to TRBD2. The CDR3 covers 16 residues. The germline V gene has CDR1 LGHNA and CDR2 YNFKEQ. V gave up 6 bases and J gave up 1 base; unmatched junction bases: 9.

V gene TRBV11-2 combines with J gene TRBJ2-5, with 10 bases that match TRBD1. The V gene end was trimmed by 2 bases and the J gene end by 3 bases; junction bases not matched to a gene: 6. CDR1 and CDR2 from the germline V gene are SGHAT and FQNNGV. The CDR3 loop spans 16 amino acids. The CDR3 here is CASSLWAGTGEETQYF. The CDR3 region has the DNA TGTGCCAGCAGCTTATGGGCCGGGACAGGGGAAGAGACCCAGTACTTC.

J is TRBJ2-5 and V is TRBV7-9, with 11 bases identical to TRBD2. The V segment lost 2 bases and the J segment 1 base; nucleotides outside the gene matches: 3. Germline V lookup: CDR1 SEHNR, CDR2 FQNEAQ (reference sequence). The CDR3 sequence is 16 residues long. For the CDR3, the DNA is TGTGCCAGCAGCTTAACCCTAGCGGGGGGCCAAGAGACCCAGTACTTC. Translation gives CASSLTLAGGQETQYF.

This chain links TRBV27 with TRBJ1-1, with 7 nucleotides matching TRBD1. V trimming: 11 bases; J trimming: 4 bases; junction bases outside the gene matches: 4. The CDR3 has 11 residues. Germline assignment: CDR1 MNHEY and CDR2 SMNVEV (reference sequence). CDR3 residues: CACQGGTEAFF. The CDR3, as DNA: TGTGCCTGCCAGGGGGGCACTGAAGCTTTCTTT.

The chain uses TRBV5-5 and TRBJ2-1; D not certain. V was cut by 4 bases and J by 0 bases, with 11 bases left in between. This CDR3 contains 15 residues. Per germline, CDR1 SGHKS and CDR2 YYEKEE (reference sequence). The chain's CDR3 is CASSPSRSSYNEQFF. Here the CDR3 DNA reads TGTGCCAGCAGCCCCTCTAGGAGCTCCTACAATGAGCAGTTCTTC.

The J gene is TRBJ2-3, the V gene TRBV6-5; 7 nucleotides line up with TRBD1. Germline lookup yields CDR1 MNHEY and CDR2 SVGAGI. V was pared by 2 bases and J by 4 bases, with 6 bases of the junction left unmatched. The CDR3 is made up of 15 amino acids. In nucleotides, the CDR3 is TGTGCCAGCAGTTACCGTGACAGGGTTGCAGATACGCAGTATTTT. Translated, it gives CASSYRDRVADTQYF.

J is TRBJ2-2 and V is TRBV6-2 or TRBV6-3; tentatively, D is TRBD2 (6 bases). The CDR3 is 20 amino acids. The germline V gene encodes CDR1 MNHEY and CDR2 SVGEGT. The V gene lost 2 bases and the J gene lost 2 bases, with 24 bases spanning the gap. CDR3 nucleotides: TGTGCCAGCAGTTACCTGCCGGTCAGGACTAACGTTTATAACACCGGGGAGCTGTTTTTT. Its protein product is CASSYLPVRTNVYNTGELFF.

The genes are TRBV7-8 and TRBJ2-3; TRBD1 matches at 9 bases. The germline V gene encodes CDR1 SGHVS and CDR2 FQNEAQ. V trimming: 9 bases; J trimming: 1 base; junction bases outside the gene matches: 23. The CDR3 contains 20 residues. CDR3 nucleotide sequence: TGTGCCAGTTCACACCCGAAAGCCGGGACAGGGTTCGTTCGCACAGATACGCAGTATTTT. Its protein product is CASSHPKAGTGFVRTDTQYF.

This clonotype was seen many times. The rearrangement links TRBV30 to TRBJ2-7, with a possible D match to TRBD2 (6 bases). This CDR3 is 11 amino acids long. CDR1 is GTSNPN and CDR2 is SVGIG in the germline V gene (reference sequence). The V end lost 5 bases, the J end lost 3 bases, and 8 bases lay between the germline ends. CDR3 nucleotide sequence: TGTGCCTGGTCGGGAGTCTACGAGCAGTACTTC. Its protein is CAWSGVYEQYF.

Points on this clonotype: Here the CDR3 omits its conserved ending phenylalanine or tryptophan, so a read error is the likely source. No DNA is shown, since the ends of the CDR3 on it are uncertain; the CDR3 is the one TCRdb lists. V gene TRBV12-3 or TRBV12-4 combines with J gene TRBJ1-1; the D call of TRBD1 is as the table states it, not checked on the DNA. Counting both end residues, the CDR3 totals 12 amino acids. This CDR3 is CASSLRGDRLYA.